This T cell receptor beta chain was sequenced for a study of shared clonotypes between healthy human individuals. From germline, CDR1 is KGHSH and CDR2 LQKENI. Trimming removed 3 bases from V and 4 bases from J; junction bases left unmatched: 1. This CDR3 region has 14 residues. Profiling relied on immunoSEQ multiplex PCR, and the TCRdb table lists in-frame clones only, not all of them. Here the sample spans about 590,000 clones, around 95% being singletons. Cells designated naive CD8 were CD45RO-negative and were positively selected for CCR7, with terminally differentiated effector memory CD45RA+ cells excluded. Points on this clone: Other DNA sequences in this specimen translate into the identical CDR3.

The chain has TRBV18 and TRBJ2-7, with TRBD2 identical over 12 bases. The sequencing input was naive CD8+ T cells sorted from blood. The origin of this receptor is a woman under 40 in good health. The CDR3, as DNA: TGTGCCAGCTCACCTGGGACTAGCGGGTACGAGCAGTACTTC. This translates into CASSPGTSGYEQYF.